Described below is a single T cell receptor (beta chain) sequence and its context. The data were taken from a study of blood T cell repertoires in COVID-19. At the level of the study: T cells, B-cell-depleted T cells, or PBMCs provided the cDNA or gDNA that served as material.

The ends were cut back, 3 bases at V and 4 bases at J, with 13 bases in the middle. The CDR3 extends over 15 amino acids. CDR1 SNHLY and CDR2 FYNNEI come from the germline V gene. Assay: immunoSEQ multiplex PCR; the TCRdb copy retains only in-frame clones and omits some. The table lists 150,000 to 200,000 clones, around 88% of them singletons. The chain carries TRBV2 and TRBJ1-5, with D perhaps TRBD1 (6 bases). The material sequenced was peripheral blood. The sequence was obtained from a human donor in a cohort sampled during active COVID-19. CDR3 bases: TGTGCCAGCAGTGAGGGACATAATATAAATCAGCCCCAGCATTTT. Protein: CASSEGHNINQPQHF.